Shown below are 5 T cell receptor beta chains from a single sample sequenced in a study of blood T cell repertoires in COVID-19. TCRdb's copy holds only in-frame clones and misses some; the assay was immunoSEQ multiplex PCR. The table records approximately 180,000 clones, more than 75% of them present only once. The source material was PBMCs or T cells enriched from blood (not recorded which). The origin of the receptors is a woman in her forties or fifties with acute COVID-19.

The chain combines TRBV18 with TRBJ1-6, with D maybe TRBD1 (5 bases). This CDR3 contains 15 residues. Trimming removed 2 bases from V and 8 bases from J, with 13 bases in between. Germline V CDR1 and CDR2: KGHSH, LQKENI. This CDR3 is CASSPTTGPDSPLHF. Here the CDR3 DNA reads TGTGCCAGCTCACCAACAACAGGACCTGATTCACCCCTCCACTTT.

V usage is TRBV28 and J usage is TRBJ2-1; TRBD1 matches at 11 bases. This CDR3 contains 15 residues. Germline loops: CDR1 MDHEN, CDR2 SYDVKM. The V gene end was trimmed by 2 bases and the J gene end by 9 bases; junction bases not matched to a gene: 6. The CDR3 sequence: CASSLPGQGAAEQFF. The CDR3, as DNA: TGTGCCAGCAGTTTACCTGGACAGGGGGCGGCTGAGCAGTTCTTC.

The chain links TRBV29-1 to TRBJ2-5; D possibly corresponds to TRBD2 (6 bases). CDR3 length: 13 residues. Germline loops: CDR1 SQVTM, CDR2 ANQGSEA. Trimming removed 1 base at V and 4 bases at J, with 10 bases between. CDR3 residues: CSVEVGGAETQYF. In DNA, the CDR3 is TGCAGCGTTGAAGTGGGAGGCGCAGAGACCCAGTACTTC. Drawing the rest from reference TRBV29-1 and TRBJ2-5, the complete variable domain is SAVISQKPSRDICQRGTSLTIQCQVDSQVTMMFWYRQQPGQSLTLIATANQGSEATYESGFVIDKFPISRPNLTFSTLTVSNMSPEDSSIYLCSVEVGGAETQYFGPGTRLLVL.

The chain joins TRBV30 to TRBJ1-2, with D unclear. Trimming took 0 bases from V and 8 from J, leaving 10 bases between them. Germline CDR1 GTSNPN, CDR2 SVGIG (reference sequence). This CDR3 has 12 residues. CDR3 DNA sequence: TGTGCCTGGAGTGTGGCAGAAGAAGGCTACACCTTC. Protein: CAWSVAEEGYTF.

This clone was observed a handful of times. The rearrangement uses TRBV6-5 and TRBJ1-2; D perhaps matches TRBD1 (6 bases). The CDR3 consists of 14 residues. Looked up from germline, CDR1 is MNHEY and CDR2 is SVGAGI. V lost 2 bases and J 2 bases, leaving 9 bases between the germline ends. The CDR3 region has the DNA TGTGCCAGCAGTTACACCACAGGGAACTATGGCTACACCTTC. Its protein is CASSYTTGNYGYTF.